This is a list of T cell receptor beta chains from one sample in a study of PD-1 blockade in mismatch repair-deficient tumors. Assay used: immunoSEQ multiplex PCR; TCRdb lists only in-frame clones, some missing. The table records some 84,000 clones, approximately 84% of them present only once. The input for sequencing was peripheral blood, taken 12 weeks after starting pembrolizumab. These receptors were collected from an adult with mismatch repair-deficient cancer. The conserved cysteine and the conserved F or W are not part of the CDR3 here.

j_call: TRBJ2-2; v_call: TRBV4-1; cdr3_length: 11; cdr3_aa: ASSLTKAGELF
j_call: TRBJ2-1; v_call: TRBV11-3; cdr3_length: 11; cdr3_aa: ASSLDWGNEQF
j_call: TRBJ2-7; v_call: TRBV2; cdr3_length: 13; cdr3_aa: ASSGREGRSYEQY
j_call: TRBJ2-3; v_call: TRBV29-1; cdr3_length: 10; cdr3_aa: SVGDSTDTQY
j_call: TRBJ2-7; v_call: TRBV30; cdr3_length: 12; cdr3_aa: AWSVGTEKYEQY
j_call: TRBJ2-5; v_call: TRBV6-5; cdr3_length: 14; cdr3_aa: ASSYLASGRWETQY
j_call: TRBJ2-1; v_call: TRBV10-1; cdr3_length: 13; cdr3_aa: ASSDGAGAYNEQF
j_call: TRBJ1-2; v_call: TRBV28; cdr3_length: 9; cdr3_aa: ASSMGDGYT
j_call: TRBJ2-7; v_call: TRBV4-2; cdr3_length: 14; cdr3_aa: ASSQVPDRPPYEQY
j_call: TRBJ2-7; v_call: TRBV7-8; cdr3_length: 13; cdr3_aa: ASSFSVGQGAEQY
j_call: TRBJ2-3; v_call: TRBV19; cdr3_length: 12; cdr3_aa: ASSTGLAGNTQY
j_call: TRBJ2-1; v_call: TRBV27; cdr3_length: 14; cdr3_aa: ASSLRREGRFYEQF
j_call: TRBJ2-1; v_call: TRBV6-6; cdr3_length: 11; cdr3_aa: LVAGGPYNEQF
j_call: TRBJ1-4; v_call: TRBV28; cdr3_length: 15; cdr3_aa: ASSSEPGQVRGEKLF
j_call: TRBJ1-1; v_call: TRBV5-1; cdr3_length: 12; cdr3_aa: ASSTRGGTTEAF
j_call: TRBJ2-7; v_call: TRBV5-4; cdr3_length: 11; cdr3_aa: ASSLGGSNEQY
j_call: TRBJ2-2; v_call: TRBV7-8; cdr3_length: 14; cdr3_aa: ASSILSGDNTGELF
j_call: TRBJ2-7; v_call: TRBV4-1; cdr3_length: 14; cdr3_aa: ASSRDTSESSYEQY
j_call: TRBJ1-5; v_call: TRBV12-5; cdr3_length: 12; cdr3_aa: ASGLAGGSQPQH
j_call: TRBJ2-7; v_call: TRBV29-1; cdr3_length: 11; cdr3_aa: SVLGESTGEQY
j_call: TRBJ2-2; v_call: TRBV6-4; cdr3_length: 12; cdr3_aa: ASSEQTFTGELF
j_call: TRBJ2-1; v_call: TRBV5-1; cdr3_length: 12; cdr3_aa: ASSPTGFRSEQF
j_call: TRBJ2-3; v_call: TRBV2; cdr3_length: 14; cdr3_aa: ASSEVTGGLADTQY
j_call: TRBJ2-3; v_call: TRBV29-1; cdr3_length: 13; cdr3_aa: SVKQGTTSTDTQY
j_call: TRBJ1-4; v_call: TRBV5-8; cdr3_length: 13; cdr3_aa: ASSLLGARSEKLF
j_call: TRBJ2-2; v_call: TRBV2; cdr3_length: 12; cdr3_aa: ASSVRKGAGELF
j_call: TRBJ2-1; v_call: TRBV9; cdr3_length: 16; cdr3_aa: ASSASGRAVNVYNEQF
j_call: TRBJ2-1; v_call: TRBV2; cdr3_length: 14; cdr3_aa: ASSAARREGRVEQF
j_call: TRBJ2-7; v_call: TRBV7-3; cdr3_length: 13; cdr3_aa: ASSPRGQGVYEQY
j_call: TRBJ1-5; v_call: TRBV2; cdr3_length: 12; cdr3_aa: ASSESRSDQPQH
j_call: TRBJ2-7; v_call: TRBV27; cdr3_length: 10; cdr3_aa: ASRSDSYEQY
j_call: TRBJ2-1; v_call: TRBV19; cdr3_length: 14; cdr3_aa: ASSIDGSTLYNEQF
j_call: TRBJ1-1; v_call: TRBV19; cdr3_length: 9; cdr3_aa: ASTGLIEAF
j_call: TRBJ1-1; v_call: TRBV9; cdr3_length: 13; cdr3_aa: ASSVGSRGNTEAF
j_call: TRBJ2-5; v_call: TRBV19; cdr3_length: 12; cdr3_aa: ASSIGARQETQY
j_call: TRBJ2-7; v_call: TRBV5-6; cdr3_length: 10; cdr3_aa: ASSFLGREQY
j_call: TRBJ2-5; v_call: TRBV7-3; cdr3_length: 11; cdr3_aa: ASSLRNKETQY
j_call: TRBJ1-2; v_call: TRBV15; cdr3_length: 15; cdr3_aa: ATSVTIGTGEDYGYT
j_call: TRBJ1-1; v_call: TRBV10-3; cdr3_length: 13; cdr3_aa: AISGIGDRGTEAF
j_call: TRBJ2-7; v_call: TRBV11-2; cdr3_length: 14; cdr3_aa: ASSLDGLAGEFEQY
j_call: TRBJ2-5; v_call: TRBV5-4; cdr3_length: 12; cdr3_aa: ASRQDRNQETQY
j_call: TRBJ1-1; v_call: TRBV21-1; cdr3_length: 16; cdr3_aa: ASRRENGKGTMNTEAF
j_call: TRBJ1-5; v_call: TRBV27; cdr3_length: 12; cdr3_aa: ASSFSGGGQPQH
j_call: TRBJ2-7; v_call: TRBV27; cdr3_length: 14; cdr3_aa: ANPPLAGSISYEQY
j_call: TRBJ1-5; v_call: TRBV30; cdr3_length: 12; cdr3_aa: AWSTGADNQPQH
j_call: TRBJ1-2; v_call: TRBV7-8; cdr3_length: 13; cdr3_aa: ASSLARTGVDGYT
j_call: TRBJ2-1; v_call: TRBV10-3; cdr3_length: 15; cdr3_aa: AISVSLAGRTYNEQF
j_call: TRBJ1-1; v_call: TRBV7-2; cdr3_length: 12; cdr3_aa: ASSPRGLSDEAF
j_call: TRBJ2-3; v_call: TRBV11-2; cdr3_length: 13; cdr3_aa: ASSLIFWAADTQY
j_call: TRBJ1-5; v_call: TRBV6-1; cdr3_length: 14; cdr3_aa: ASSEWYGGGNQPQH
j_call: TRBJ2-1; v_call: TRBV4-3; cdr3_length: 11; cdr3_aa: ASSQDLNNEQF
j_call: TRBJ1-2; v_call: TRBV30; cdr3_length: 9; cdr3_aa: AWRVTRDDT
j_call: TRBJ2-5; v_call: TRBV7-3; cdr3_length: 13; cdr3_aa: ASSLQSLAGEAQY
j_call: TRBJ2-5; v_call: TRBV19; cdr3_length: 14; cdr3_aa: ASSSGQGMGQETQY
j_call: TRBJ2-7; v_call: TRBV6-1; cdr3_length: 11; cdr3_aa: ASSEEPISQKY
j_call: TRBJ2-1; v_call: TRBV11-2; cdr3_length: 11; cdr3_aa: ASSLENYNEQF
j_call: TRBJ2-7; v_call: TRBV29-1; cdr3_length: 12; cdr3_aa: SVEDPGLHYEQY
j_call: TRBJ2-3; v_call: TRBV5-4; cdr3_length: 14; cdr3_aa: ASSFGASGTTDTQY
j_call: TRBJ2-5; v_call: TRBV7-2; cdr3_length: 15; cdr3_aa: ASSLIARSGRVETQY